The 30 T cell receptor beta chains listed next were all sequenced from one sample in a study of blood T cell repertoires in COVID-19. TCRdb keeps only in-frame clones here, not all; method: immunoSEQ multiplex PCR. The table has fewer than 300,000 clones, more than 75% seen once. The sequencing input was PBMCs or T cells enriched from blood (not recorded which). These receptors all come from a man in his late teens or twenties who had recovered from COVID-19.

This sequence joins TRBV29-1 and TRBJ2-3; D is perhaps TRBD1 (5 bases). Germline V gene lookup returns CDR1 SQVTM and CDR2 ANQGSEA. With 7 bases removed from V and 0 bases from J, the gap between germline ends came to 14 bases. CDR3 length equals 14 residues. The CDR3 loop is CSARLGASTDTQYF. CDR3 nucleotides: TGCAGCGCCCGCTTAGGGGCGAGCACAGATACGCAGTATTTT.

The CDR3 spells CASNLGLAGRMGSTDTQYF. Here the CDR3 DNA reads TGTGCCAGCAACCTTGGACTAGCGGGACGAATGGGGAGCACAGATACGCAGTATTTT. This rearrangement joins TRBV9 to TRBJ2-3, with TRBD2 matching 12 bases. This CDR3 contains 19 residues. Unmatched junction bases numbered 14, after V lost 6 bases and J lost 0 bases. CDR1 is SGDLS and CDR2 is YYNGEE in the germline V gene. The full variable domain, with the rest looked up from reference TRBV9 and TRBJ2-3, is DSGVTQTPKHLITATGQRVTLRCSPRSGDLSVYWYQQSLDQGLQFLIQYYNGEERAKGNILERFSAQQFPDLHSELNLSSLELGDSALYFCASNLGLAGRMGSTDTQYFGPGTRLTVL.

The chain employs TRBV30 and TRBJ2-5; 8 nucleotides agree with TRBD2. The CDR3 has 15 residues. With V trimmed by 0 bases and J by 5 bases, 8 bases remained unmatched. Germline assignment: CDR1 GTSNPN and CDR2 SVGIG (reference sequence). CDR3 coding DNA: TGTGCCTGGAGTGTAGTCGCTAGCGGGCCGGAGACCCAGTACTTC. Protein: CAWSVVASGPETQYF.

CDR3 residues: CASRTTSGRTDTQYF. CDR3 DNA sequence: TGTGCCAGCAGAACAACTAGCGGGAGAACTGATACGCAGTATTTT. V usage is TRBV3-1 (or the pseudogene TRBV3-2) and J usage is TRBJ2-3; 11 bases line up with TRBD2. The CDR3 extends over 15 amino acids. The V gene's germline CDR1 is LGHDT and CDR2 YNNKEL (reference sequence). J lost 6 bases, V lost 6 bases, and 8 bases had no gene match.

The chain is built from TRBV3-1 (or the pseudogene TRBV3-2) and TRBJ2-7; weak D call: TRBD2 (5 bases). Trimming cost V 0 bases and J 5 bases, with 20 bases left between them. Per the germline V gene, CDR1 is LGHDT and CDR2 is YNNKEL (reference sequence). The CDR3 has 17 residues. The CDR3 region is CASSQDFGQSGFHEQYF. The CDR3, as DNA: TGTGCCAGCAGCCAAGATTTTGGTCAGTCGGGGTTCCACGAGCAGTACTTC.

With regard to this clone: Germline is not matched at one junction end, which may reflect a read error. The chain couples TRBV7-9 to TRBJ2-5, with 8 bases matching TRBD2. This CDR3 region has 16 residues. Germline lookup yields CDR1 SEHNR and CDR2 FQNEAQ (reference sequence). CDR3 sequence: CASSLGFSGGGETQYF. In DNA, the CDR3 is TGTGCCAGCAGTTTAGGTTTCAGCGGGGGAGGTGAGACCCAGTACTTC.

The chain combines TRBV3-1 (or the pseudogene TRBV3-2) with TRBJ2-5; 11 bases fit TRBD2. The CDR3 runs to 13 residues. From germline, CDR1 is LGHDT and CDR2 YNNKEL (reference sequence). With V trimmed by 6 bases and J by 5 bases, 2 bases remained unmatched. CDR3 protein: CASRPSGGETQYF. The CDR3 nucleotides are TGTGCCAGCAGGCCTAGCGGGGGGGAGACCCAGTACTTC.

This clone was seen a single time. The chain has TRBV10-3 and TRBJ2-2; D is perhaps TRBD2 (5 bases). The CDR3 is 14 amino acids. The germline gives CDR1 ENHRY, CDR2 SYGVKD. V lost 6 bases and J 1 base, leaving 9 bases between the germline ends. The CDR3 sequence is CAISPLENTGELFF. DNA of the CDR3: TGTGCCATCAGCCCACTAGAGAACACCGGGGAGCTGTTTTTT.

The rearrangement uses TRBV30 and TRBJ1-2; 10 bases agree with TRBD1. CDR3 length: 16 residues. J gave up 1 base and V 6 bases, and 11 bases lay outside the gene matches. The germline gives CDR1 GTSNPN, CDR2 SVGIG (reference sequence). The CDR3 DNA is TGTGCCTGTAAAGTGATCGGACAGGGGGGTAACTATGGCTACACCTTC. It specifies CACKVIGQGGNYGYTF. Variable domain in full (rest from reference TRBV30 and TRBJ1-2): SQTIHQWPATLVQPVGSPLSLECTVEGTSNPNLYWYRQAAGRGLQLLFYSVGIGQISSEVPQNLSASRPQDRQFILSSKKLLLSDSGFYLCACKVIGQGGNYGYTFGSGTRLTVV.

J is TRBJ2-1 and V is TRBV19; a possible D gene is TRBD2 (6 bases). The CDR3 is made up of 15 amino acids. Germline V CDR1 and CDR2: LNHDA, SQIVND (reference sequence). V lost 6 bases and J 0 bases, leaving 12 bases between the germline ends. CDR3 DNA: TGTGCCAGTAGCCTTAGCGGACTCTCCTACAATGAGCAGTTCTTC. Encoded protein: CASSLSGLSYNEQFF.

The chain uses TRBV2 and TRBJ2-2; 11 positions match TRBD2. The CDR3 runs to 16 residues. Per germline, CDR1 SNHLY and CDR2 FYNNEI. V trimming: 4 bases; J trimming: 10 bases; junction bases outside the gene matches: 11. The DNA for the CDR3 is TGTGCCAGCAGTGCTAACCCCTCACTAGCGGGAGAGGAGCTGTTTTTT. It codes for CASSANPSLAGEELFF.

The genes are TRBV28 and TRBJ1-3; D ambiguous. CDR3 size: 14 residues. Germline CDR1 is MDHEN and CDR2 is SYDVKM. V was trimmed by 4 bases and J by 0 bases, leaving 7 bases between them. CDR3 nucleotide sequence: TGTGCCAGCAGTTCGCTCAGCTCTGGAAACACCATATATTTT. Residues: CASSSLSSGNTIYF.

The V gene is TRBV6-1, the J gene TRBJ1-5, with D maybe TRBD1 (6 bases). V was pared by 3 bases and J by 3 bases, with 12 bases between. In germline, CDR1 is MNHNS, CDR2 SASEGT. CDR3 length: 15 amino acids. The CDR3: CASSDNRQVNQPQHF. DNA of the CDR3: TGTGCCAGCAGTGATAATCGACAGGTCAATCAGCCCCAGCATTTT.

The chain couples TRBV7-9 to TRBJ2-1; tentatively, D is TRBD1 (5 bases). The CDR3 has 15 amino acids. Looked up from germline, CDR1 is SEHNR and CDR2 is FQNEAQ (reference sequence). Trimming shortened V by 1 base and J by 5 bases, and 12 bases separated the two germline ends. The chain's CDR3 is CASSLGRVLNNEQFF. CDR3 bases: TGTGCCAGCAGCTTAGGCAGGGTCCTAAACAATGAGCAGTTCTTC.

This chain links TRBV6-5 with TRBJ2-7; D is uncertain. This CDR3 region has 16 residues. The germline gives CDR1 MNHEY, CDR2 SVGAGI. V lost 0 bases, J lost 2 bases, and 14 bases lay in between. Here the CDR3 reads CASSYSVPQNPYEQYF. The CDR3 DNA reads TGTGCCAGCAGTTACTCAGTCCCACAGAACCCCTACGAGCAGTACTTC.

J is TRBJ1-2 and V is TRBV27; D not certain. The ends were cut back, 3 bases at V and 2 bases at J, with 7 bases in the middle. Germline CDR1 reads MNHEY; CDR2 reads SMNVEV (reference sequence). The CDR3 is 13 residues long. CDR3 protein: CASSFGQNYGYTF. DNA for the CDR3: TGTGCCAGCAGTTTTGGTCAGAACTATGGCTACACCTTC.

The J gene is TRBJ1-5, the V gene TRBV10-3; TRBD1 is a possible D gene (6 bases). Germline CDR1 ENHRY, CDR2 SYGVKD. Trimming pared 5 bases from V and 3 bases from J, leaving 14 bases between. CDR3 length: 15 amino acids. CDR3 region: CAISTNQGSNQPQHF. The CDR3 DNA is TGTGCCATCAGTACCAACCAGGGGTCCAATCAGCCCCAGCATTTT.

V and J are TRBV11-2 and TRBJ1-2; possibly TRBD1 for D (5 bases). Germline CDR1 reads SGHAT; CDR2 reads FQNNGV. Trimming removed 2 bases from V and 4 bases from J, with 8 bases in between. CDR3 length: 13 residues. Here the CDR3 DNA reads TGTGCCAGCAGCTTAATGACAGCCTATGGCTACACCTTC. Translation: CASSLMTAYGYTF.

About this clone itself: The same CDR3 also results from other DNA sequences found in this sample. The chain has TRBV6-1 and TRBJ1-1; D gene ambiguous. The CDR3 consists of 14 residues. V lost 2 bases, J lost 4 bases, and 11 bases lay in between. CDR1 is MNHNS, CDR2 SASEGT, per germline. The CDR3 coding sequence is TGTGCCAGCAGTGAAAGAGGTCCGGGCACTGAAGCTTTCTTT. This sequence encodes CASSERGPGTEAFF.

V and J are TRBV30 and TRBJ1-5; the match to TRBD1 covers 7 bases. Trimming removed 3 bases from V and 7 bases from J; junction bases left unmatched: 9. Germline-derived CDR1 and CDR2 are GTSNPN and SVGIG (reference sequence). There are 14 residues in the CDR3. In nucleotides, the CDR3 is TGTGCCTGGAGGAACCAGGGGGGCAGGCAGCCCCAGCATTTT. This encodes CAWRNQGGRQPQHF.

The CDR3, as DNA: TGTGCCAGCAGCCTAAAGAACACTGAAGCTTTCTTT. It translates to CASSLKNTEAFF. The chain carries TRBV7-9 and TRBJ1-1; D is ambiguous. Per the germline V gene, CDR1 is SEHNR and CDR2 is FQNEAQ (reference sequence). Trimming took 5 bases from V and 1 from J, leaving 5 bases between them. The CDR3 totals 12 residues.

The chain couples TRBV5-3 to TRBJ2-5; 9 bases map to TRBD2. TRBV5-3 is recorded as an ORF, its role being uncertain. This CDR3 comprises 13 residues. Unmatched junction bases numbered 8, after V lost 10 bases and J lost 4 bases. This CDR3 reads CAEGREGLETQYF. Here the CDR3 DNA reads TGTGCCGAAGGGCGGGAGGGCCTAGAGACCCAGTACTTC.

This clone was seen more than once but under ten times. V usage is TRBV10-2 and J usage is TRBJ2-7; 8 bases map to TRBD2. V shed 2 bases and J 4 bases; nucleotides not matched to a gene: 16. Germline CDR1 is WSHSY and CDR2 is SAAADI. The CDR3 extends over 18 amino acids. In DNA form, the CDR3 reads TGCGCCAGCAGTGAGGGACCGGGGGGGTCGGCGGGGATATACGAGCAGTACTTC. It codes for CASSEGPGGSAGIYEQYF.

The rearrangement joins TRBV3-1 (or the pseudogene TRBV3-2) to TRBJ1-1; D is undetermined. CDR3 length: 12 amino acids. The germline gives CDR1 LGHDT, CDR2 YNNKEL (reference sequence). V dropped 6 bases and J dropped 1 base, with 6 bases sitting between them. This chain's CDR3 is CASREGNTEAFF. CDR3 coding DNA: TGTGCCAGCAGAGAGGGGAACACTGAAGCTTTCTTT.

V gene TRBV4-1 combines with J gene TRBJ2-1, with a possible D match to TRBD1 (6 bases). The CDR3 totals 17 residues. The V gene lost 2 bases and the J gene lost 5 bases, with 19 bases spanning the gap. Germline V CDR1 and CDR2: MGHRA, YSYEKL. CDR3 amino acids: CASSQSRQERVDNEQFF. CDR3 bases: TGCGCCAGCAGCCAATCCAGACAGGAGAGGGTTGACAATGAGCAGTTCTTC.

The V and J genes are TRBV27 and TRBJ1-1; D not certain. V was shortened by 0 bases and J by 4 bases, with 12 bases between the two germline ends. CDR1 MNHEY and CDR2 SMNVEV come from the germline V gene (reference sequence). The CDR3 sequence is 15 residues long. CDR3 loop: CASSLSWELGTEAFF. DNA for the CDR3: TGTGCCAGCAGTTTATCGTGGGAGTTAGGCACTGAAGCTTTCTTT.

The chain combines TRBV19 with TRBJ2-3; 7 bases align to TRBD2. The CDR3 length is 15 residues. The germline V gene encodes CDR1 LNHDA and CDR2 SQIVND (reference sequence). V was clipped by 1 base and J by 3 bases; unmatched bases: 4. CDR3 protein: CASSIANGRTDTQYF. In nucleotides, the CDR3 is TGTGCCAGTAGTATAGCGAACGGGAGGACAGATACGCAGTATTTT.

The chain combines TRBV10-3 with TRBJ1-1, with 9 positions matching TRBD1. Germline V gene sequence: CDR1 ENHRY, CDR2 SYGVKD. V lost 4 bases, J lost 0 bases, and 6 bases stayed unmatched. This CDR3 comprises 16 residues. DNA of the CDR3: TGTGCCATCAGTGTATTACAGGGGGCTTTGAACACTGAAGCTTTCTTT. Protein product: CAISVLQGALNTEAFF.

The chain is built from TRBV9 and TRBJ2-7, with D tentatively TRBD1 (5 bases). The germline gives CDR1 SGDLS, CDR2 YYNGEE. The CDR3 is 16 residues long. V was cut by 3 bases and J by 3 bases, with 19 bases left in between. CDR3 protein: CASSASGAGSIYEQYF. The CDR3, as DNA: TGTGCCAGCAGCGCCTCCGGCGCAGGGTCCATCTACGAGCAGTACTTC.

This clone was seen more than once but under ten times. In nucleotides, the CDR3 is TGTGCCAGCAGCTACACAGATACGCAGTATTTT. Amino acids: CASSYTDTQYF. The V gene is TRBV14, the J gene TRBJ2-3, with D hard to call. Per the germline V gene, CDR1 is SGHDN and CDR2 is FVKESK. Trimming took off 5 bases at V and 2 bases at J, with 2 bases between the two ends. CDR3 size: 11 residues.